This T cell receptor beta chain was identified during a study of blood T cell repertoires in COVID-19. As for the study in general: Whether acute or convalescent, the COVID-19 samples came from the United States, Italy and Spain. T cells, B-cell-depleted T cells, or PBMCs supplied cDNA or gDNA.

The germline V gene encodes CDR1 LNHDA and CDR2 SQIVND (reference sequence). Trimming cost V 5 bases and J 6 bases; bases outside gene matches: 12. The CDR3 runs 15 residues. Per the study methods: Using reference gene primer amplification, nucleated cell counts were estimated. Generated by immunoSEQ multiplex PCR, the TCRdb table keeps only in-frame clones and is missing some. The V and J calls and clone size were taken over from that table, and D and trimming were inferred from the DNA. The sample gives fewer than 120,000 clones, 76% of which show up once; more than 3.5% is in the top ten. The chain has TRBV19 and TRBJ1-2; 7 nucleotides match TRBD1. The clonotype was recovered from a woman of 80 years or more with acute or convalescent COVID-19. The sequenced sample consisted of peripheral blood. CDR3 bases: TGTGCCAGTAGTTTCTTTACAGGGGCGACAGATGGCTACACCTTC. Protein product: CASSFFTGATDGYTF.